This T cell receptor (beta chain) was captured in a study of T cells after yellow fever vaccination (dated by TCRdb to between 2018 and 2021). Regarding the complete study: The SMART-Seq v4 Ultra Low Input RNA kit was used to prepare libraries from fractions with low cell numbers. The cohort comprised two healthy male donors, one aged 18 to 30 and one aged 30 to 40 years. Blood was collected at multiple timepoints before and after primary and secondary immunization, and bulk PBMC replicates and cell subsets were isolated. To follow T-cell clones before and after primary and booster YFV17D yellow fever vaccination, bulk TCR alpha and beta repertoires were sequenced over time.

The run used an Illumina NovaSeq 6000. TCR cDNA was made using 5'RACE template switching, a step that added a universal primer site and unique molecular identifiers. Priming for cDNA synthesis came from both the TCR alpha and TCR beta constant segments. Library amplification used two PCR steps, and the second PCR step added sample barcodes and sequencing adapters. Sequencing of libraries was done on Illumina HiSeq 2500 (2x100 bp) or NovaSeq (2x150 bp). The authors' pipeline ran thus. MIGEC was used to demultiplex reads and collapse the reads into UMI consensus sequences, and MiXCR was used for V(D)J alignment. Vaccine-responding clonotypes were defined with edgeR using replicate PBMC samples, requiring FDR below 0.01 and a log2 fold change above 5 up to day 15. Bulk clonotypes were assigned CD4 or CD8 identity according to which sequenced CD4 or CD8 repertoire held them at higher abundance. The public reads were reanalyzed by TCRdb: fastp trimming at Q25, MiXCR alignment, in-frame beta chains only. For every CDR3 protein sequence, its rows merge into one entry that carries the most common genes and DNA. These V and J calls derive from TCRdb rather than the authors' analysis. Here the sample has some 170,000 distinct CDR3 sequences; about a tenth occur a single time. Jointly, the top ten make up around 40% of the sample.

Deletion took 6 bases off V and 7 bases off J, with a span of 13 bases between the germline ends. The CDR3, cysteine through phenylalanine, is 13 amino acids long. CDR3 DNA only is kept here, 39 bases in frame from base 1. Points on this clonotype: It lacks a known antigen. The sample holds no much larger clone one base away, and base qualities are not on file.

What the study reported, not specific to this receptor: A small fraction of clonotypes showed up in both the CD4 and CD8 compartments, probably as a result of convergent recombination. Compared with the primary T-cell response, the secondary T-cell response was faster but weaker, reaching its peak on day 5 rather than on day 15. FACS-sorted repertoires could contain abundant contaminating clonotypes from the bulk population, so computational filtering was required. Only a couple of donors were included in the study, so the extent to which the findings can be generalized is limited. After the booster, most of the clones that had expanded following primary vaccination were detected again (roughly 97% of CD4 and roughly nine tenths of CD8), which suggests that memory was broadly maintained.

The sample's treatment or condition, from its label and the paper: live attenuated yellow fever vaccine strain. A standard Ficoll-Paque protocol was used to isolate PBMCs from peripheral blood. Dynabeads CD4 and CD8 positive selection kits were used to isolate CD4 and CD8 T-cell fractions. TriZol was used to extract RNA from bulk PBMCs, from CD4 and CD8 fractions, and from dextramer-positive and dextramer-negative fractions. This specimen consisted of CD8+ T cells sorted from PBMCs, obtained 45 days after the yellow fever booster vaccination. The chain employs TRBV12-3 or TRBV12-4 and TRBJ2-1; too little of a D gene remains to name it. This clonotype was obtained from a man aged 18 to 29 who received the YFV17D yellow fever vaccine. The CDR3 has the sequence CASSPRAANEQFF. DNA sequence: TGTGCCAGCAGCCCACGGGCCGCGAATGAGCAGTTCTTC.